One sample yielded the 22 T cell receptor beta chains listed below, sequenced in a study of blood T cell repertoires in COVID-19. Profiled with immunoSEQ multiplex PCR; TCRdb holds only in-frame clones, not every one. The top ten clones hold about 0.85% of a sample with 100,000 to 150,000 clones, about two thirds of them seen once. The sequenced material came from peripheral blood. The receptors shown here come from a human donor with acute or convalescent COVID-19. The donor label of this sample is uncertain.

V and J are TRBV12-3 or TRBV12-4 and TRBJ2-5; tentatively, D is TRBD2 (5 bases). The CDR3 runs 13 residues. Deletions cut 3 bases from V and 6 bases from J, with 11 bases between. CDR3 DNA: TGTGCCAGCAGTTTTGGAACTAGAAAGACCCAGTACTTC. Its translation is CASSFGTRKTQYF.

The chain uses TRBV19 and TRBJ2-1; D might be TRBD2 (6 bases). With 7 bases removed from V and 0 bases from J, the gap between germline ends came to 10 bases. This CDR3 has 14 amino acids. Per germline, CDR1 LNHDA and CDR2 SQIVND (reference sequence). CDR3 in DNA: TGTGCCAGTATGGGGGGAGGCTCCTACAATGAGCAGTTCTTC. Translated: CASMGGGSYNEQFF.

This clone was counted a few times. The chain has TRBV4-1 and TRBJ2-3, with 9 nucleotides matching TRBD2. The CDR3 is made up of 16 amino acids. In germline, CDR1 is MGHRA, CDR2 YSYEKL. Losses at the gene ends were 4 bases for V and 1 base for J; bases not matched to a gene: 6. DNA for the CDR3: TGCGCCAGCAGCCCCGCGACTAGCGGTCGCACAGATACGCAGTATTTT. Translation: CASSPATSGRTDTQYF.

This clone was observed a single time. The chain recombines TRBV5-6 with TRBJ1-1; 7 positions agree with TRBD1. CDR3 length: 13 residues. Germline assignment: CDR1 SGHDT and CDR2 YYEEEE. The V and J ends lost 4 bases and 6 bases, in that order; junction bases with no gene match: 6. CDR3 nucleotides: TGTGCCAGCAGCACCGACAGGGTCTCTGAAGCTTTCTTT. Protein: CASSTDRVSEAFF.

The rearrangement uses TRBV2 and TRBJ2-3, with 13 bases identical to TRBD2. Germline CDR1 is SNHLY and CDR2 is FYNNEI. Trimming took 4 bases from V and 5 from J; bases not matched to a gene: 3. The CDR3 runs 15 residues. CDR3 DNA sequence: TGTGCCAGCAGTGCACTAGCGGGGGGGGGAGATACGCAGTATTTT. Protein product: CASSALAGGGDTQYF.

This chain uses TRBV5-4 with TRBJ1-1; the match to TRBD1 covers 10 bases. Germline values: CDR1 SGHNT, CDR2 YYREEE (reference sequence). The CDR3 loop spans 13 amino acids. V shed 5 bases, J shed 7 bases, and the junction held 5 bases outside the gene matches. CDR3 sequence (DNA): TGTGCCAGCAGACCCCGGGACAGGGGTGAAGCTTTCTTT. This translates into CASRPRDRGEAFF.

The genes are TRBV7-6 and TRBJ1-2; no clear D gene. V lost 5 bases, J lost 4 bases, and 20 bases lay in between. The CDR3 totals 16 residues. Germline values: CDR1 SGHVS, CDR2 FNYEAQ. CDR3 nucleotide sequence: TGTGCCAGCAGCCCCCCGGGGTCGGAATTGGGCTATGGCTACACCTTC. This codes for CASSPPGSELGYGYTF.

This rearrangement joins TRBV28 to TRBJ1-1; D unclear. This CDR3 is 12 amino acids long. Germline loops: CDR1 MDHEN, CDR2 SYDVKM. Trimming pared 5 bases from V and 3 bases from J, leaving 7 bases between. The DNA for the CDR3 is TGTGCCAGCAGTGAGATGGACACTGAAGCTTTCTTT. Protein sequence: CASSEMDTEAFF.

This clone turned up a few times. This chain links TRBV4-1 with TRBJ2-5; D may be TRBD1 (5 bases). The length of the CDR3 is 15 residues. CDR1 MGHRA and CDR2 YSYEKL come from the germline V gene. V was clipped by 1 base and J by 4 bases, with 13 bases between them. This CDR3 reads CASSQGRVLGETQYF. CDR3 DNA sequence: TGCGCCAGCAGCCAAGGCAGGGTTTTGGGAGAGACCCAGTACTTC.

This chain joins TRBV4-1 and TRBJ1-2; TRBD1 matches at 8 bases. The trim removed 7 bases at V and 2 bases at J, leaving 6 bases unmatched. CDR1 and CDR2 (germline): MGHRA, YSYEKL. CDR3 length: 14 residues. In DNA form, the CDR3 reads TGCGCCAGCACACCCAGGGGGCGCAACTATGGCTACACCTTC. Amino acids: CASTPRGRNYGYTF.

The V gene is TRBV27, the J gene TRBJ1-6, with D unclear. CDR1 is MNHEY, CDR2 SMNVEV, per germline (reference sequence). The V gene lost 2 bases and the J gene lost 7 bases, with 9 bases spanning the gap. There are 14 residues in the CDR3. The CDR3 loop reads CASSLPERNSPLHF. In DNA, the CDR3 is TGTGCCAGCAGTTTACCGGAGAGGAATTCACCCCTCCACTTT.

This clone was detected ten times or more. J is TRBJ2-2 and V is TRBV2; 7 bases are a match to TRBD1. Germline CDR1 is SNHLY and CDR2 is FYNNEI. This CDR3 comprises 15 residues. The trim removed 5 bases at V and 5 bases at J, leaving 8 bases unmatched. This chain's CDR3 is CASSLNRGRTGELFF. The CDR3 DNA follows: TGTGCCAGCAGTCTAAACAGGGGTCGGACCGGGGAGCTGTTTTTT.

The V call is TRBV7-2, the J call TRBJ1-6, with D possibly being TRBD1 (6 bases). This CDR3 is built from 14 residues. Germline CDR1 is SGHTA and CDR2 is FQGNSA. V was shortened by 6 bases and J by 10 bases, with 16 bases between the two germline ends. CDR3 residues: CASRGGGNLSPLHF. The CDR3 nucleotides read TGTGCCAGCAGAGGGGGGGGTAATTTGTCACCCCTCCACTTT.

The chain combines TRBV30 with TRBJ1-6, with TRBD1 as a possible D gene (5 bases). V dropped 3 bases and J dropped 10 bases, with 19 bases sitting between them. This CDR3 is built from 15 residues. Looked up from germline, CDR1 is GTSNPN and CDR2 is SVGIG (reference sequence). The CDR3 bases are TGTGCCTGGAGAAAGGGGACTTTGGGGCGGTCACCCCTCCACTTT. It is translated as CAWRKGTLGRSPLHF.

The chain uses TRBV28 and TRBJ1-6; 9 bases agree with TRBD1. V was clipped by 2 bases and J by 8 bases; unmatched bases: 4. CDR3 size: 15 residues. The V gene's germline CDR1 is MDHEN and CDR2 SYDVKM. DNA for the CDR3: TGTGCCAGCAGTTTACGGGACAGGGATTATTCACCCCTCCACTTT. This translates into CASSLRDRDYSPLHF.

The V call is TRBV6-5, the J call TRBJ2-3, with 7 bases lining up with TRBD1. Germline CDR1 reads MNHEY; CDR2 reads SVGAGI. Unmatched junction bases numbered 3, after V lost 0 bases and J lost 3 bases. This CDR3 contains 15 residues. The DNA of the CDR3 is TGTGCCAGCAGTTACTCCAGGGGGAGAACAGATACGCAGTATTTT. Its translation is CASSYSRGRTDTQYF.

The chain links TRBV28 to TRBJ1-5; D is uncertain. V was clipped by 4 bases and J by 5 bases, with 6 bases between them. The V gene's germline CDR1 is MDHEN and CDR2 SYDVKM. This CDR3 is 12 amino acids long. The CDR3 DNA is TGTGCCAGCAGTTCCAGGTATCAGCCCCAGCATTTT. Translated, it gives CASSSRYQPQHF.

A few counts support this clone. The chain links TRBV19 to TRBJ1-1; maybe TRBD1 (6 bases). CDR1 is LNHDA and CDR2 is SQIVND in the germline V gene (reference sequence). This CDR3 contains 13 residues. V was trimmed by 5 bases and J by 8 bases, leaving 15 bases between them. Here the CDR3 DNA reads TGTGCCAGTAGTCCCCTGGGAGGGGGGGAAGCTTTCTTT. Its translation is CASSPLGGGEAFF. The full variable domain, rest sourced from reference TRBV19 and TRBJ1-1, is DGGITQSPKYLFRKEGQNVTLSCEQNLNHDAMYWYRQDPGQGLRLIYYSQIVNDFQKGDIAEGYSVSREKKESFPLTVTSAQKNPTAFYLCASSPLGGGEAFFGQGTRLTVV.

CDR3 protein: CATSRGRLDSYEQYF. DNA for the CDR3: TGTGCCACCAGCAGGGGTCGGCTAGACTCCTACGAGCAGTACTTC. The V call is TRBV15, the J call TRBJ2-7; D remains ambiguous. Germline assignment: CDR1 LNHNV and CDR2 YYDKDF (reference sequence). The CDR3 is 15 residues long. With 3 bases removed from V and 0 bases from J, the gap between germline ends came to 12 bases.

The table lists this clone with a few counts. This sequence joins TRBV30 and TRBJ1-6; perhaps TRBD1 as D (6 bases). From germline, CDR1 is GTSNPN and CDR2 SVGIG (reference sequence). Trimming shortened V by 2 bases and J by 7 bases, and 12 bases separated the two germline ends. The CDR3 runs 14 residues. The CDR3 DNA is TGTGCCTGGAGTTACAGGGAGGGAAATTCACCCCTCCACTTT. This encodes CAWSYREGNSPLHF.

The V gene is TRBV7-6, the J gene TRBJ1-1; D ambiguous. CDR1 is SGHVS and CDR2 is FNYEAQ in the germline V gene. The V and J ends lost 2 bases and 1 base respectively, with 5 bases between them. The CDR3 consists of 13 residues. This CDR3 is CASSLQENTEAFF. DNA for the CDR3: TGTGCCAGCAGCTTACAGGAGAACACTGAAGCTTTCTTT.

The chain links TRBV2 to TRBJ2-2; 12 positions match TRBD2. Germline CDR1 and CDR2: SNHLY and FYNNEI. The trim removed 5 bases at V and 0 bases at J, leaving 1 base unmatched. The CDR3 contains 16 residues. CDR3 coding DNA: TGTGCCAGCAGTAGACTAGCGGGGGCGAACACCGGGGAGCTGTTTTTT. Amino acids: CASSRLAGANTGELFF.